This TCR beta chain came from a study of CD8 T cells in Susac syndrome. Random hexamers were used to reverse transcribe the RNA input (about 0.5 to 1 ug). An immunoSEQ multiplex PCR generated amplified TCR beta CDR3 products spanning 54 Vbeta and 13 Jbeta. MiXCR was run by TCRdb on the immunoSEQ multiplex PCR reads, yielding one entry per CDR3 protein. The table lists around 200,000 distinct CDR3 sequences, 90% to 95% of them singletons. V lost 4 bases to trimming and J lost 6 bases, with 15 bases between them. The CDR3 is 14 amino acids. The control participants were healthy donors, and these controls were matched with respect to both age and sex. Negative isolation was used for CD8+ and CD4+ T cells and FACS enrichment for TEMRA cells.

This sequence joins TRBV23-1 and TRBJ1-1; D not resolved. TRBV23-1 counts as an open reading frame of uncertain function. The source is a human donor in good health. Sequencing used CD4+ T cells from PBMCs. CDR3 DNA: TGCGCCAGCAGTCTCCGCGTGGCGGCGGCTGAAGCTTTCTTT. It is translated as CASSLRVAAAEAFF.